The 29 T cell receptor beta chains below come from one sample, sequenced in a study of CD8 T cells in Susac syndrome. RNA, at about 0.5 to 1 ug, was reverse transcribed with random hexamers. TCRdb re-derived calls from the immunoSEQ multiplex PCR reads in MiXCR, one entry per CDR3 protein. In the table there are approximately 94,000 distinct CDR3 sequences, 95% of which are singletons. Sequencing input: CD8+ T cells from PBMCs. The receptors stem from a human donor with Susac syndrome.

The chain is built from TRBV12-3 or TRBV12-4 and TRBJ1-1; the match to TRBD1 covers 7 bases. Trimming took 6 bases from V and 3 from J; bases not matched to a gene: 7. CDR3 size: 14 residues. CDR3: CASSATGADTEAFF. The CDR3 nucleotides read TGTGCCAGCAGCGCTACAGGGGCGGACACTGAAGCTTTCTTT.

V and J are TRBV12-5 and TRBJ1-2; D may be TRBD1 (6 bases). Trimming pared 1 base from V and 8 bases from J, leaving 11 bases between. Germline V gene data show CDR1 as LGHNT and CDR2 as FRNRAP. The CDR3 spans 13 residues. The DNA of the CDR3 is TGTGCTAGTGGTTTGGGGGGGGCGGAGGGCTACACCTTC. Translating gives CASGLGGAEGYTF.

The rearrangement joins TRBV20-1 to TRBJ1-3; D uncertain. Germline V gene lookup returns CDR1 DFQATT and CDR2 SNEGSKA (reference sequence). Trimming took off 1 base at V and 4 bases at J, with 14 bases between the two ends. The CDR3 runs 15 residues. The CDR3 DNA is TGCAGTGCTAGAGGAGACCTGAAGAGCGGAAACACCATATATTTT. Translated, it gives CSARGDLKSGNTIYF.

This rearrangement joins TRBV6-1 to TRBJ2-7; D call uncertain. The V end lost 7 bases, the J end lost 7 bases, and 14 bases lay between the germline ends. CDR3 length: 12 residues. Germline V gene sequence: CDR1 MNHNS, CDR2 SASEGT. Here the CDR3 DNA reads TGTGCCAGCAACCGGGCCCCTGGGGAGCAGTACTTC. Its translation is CASNRAPGEQYF.

The chain uses TRBV3-1 and TRBJ2-2; TRBD2 matches 11 bases. Trimming removed 2 bases from V and 1 base from J; junction bases left unmatched: 6. CDR1 is LGHDT and CDR2 is YNNKEL in the germline V gene (reference sequence). The CDR3 is made up of 18 amino acids. CDR3 nucleotides: TGTGCCAGCAGCCAACTTCCTAGCGGGGGGAAGAACACCGGGGAGCTGTTTTTT. It is translated as CASSQLPSGGKNTGELFF.

J is TRBJ2-7 and V is TRBV20-1; maybe TRBD1 (6 bases). The germline V and J ends were trimmed by 5 bases and 2 bases, with 13 bases remaining between them. This CDR3 comprises 13 residues. CDR1 and CDR2 from the germline V gene are DFQATT and SNEGSKA (reference sequence). This CDR3 reads CSAQTGQTYEQYF. The CDR3 DNA is TGCAGTGCTCAAACTGGACAGACCTACGAGCAGTACTTC.

The chain has TRBV20-1 and TRBJ1-1, with D perhaps TRBD1 (5 bases). Trimming left V 6 bases short and J 3 bases short, with 11 bases between. This CDR3 has 12 residues. The germline V gene encodes CDR1 DFQATT and CDR2 SNEGSKA (reference sequence). The CDR3 loop is CSAVDTYTEAFF. DNA for the CDR3: TGCAGTGCAGTGGACACGTACACTGAAGCTTTCTTT.

This chain uses TRBV24-1 with TRBJ2-2; 7 bases are a match to TRBD2. V dropped 12 bases and J dropped 7; count of bases not matched to a gene: 13. CDR3 length: 14 amino acids. CDR1 is KGHDR, CDR2 SFDVKD, per germline. The CDR3 DNA is TGTGCCCGGCGCTGCGGCGGGAGCGGCGGGGAGCTGTTTTTT. Its translation: CARRCGGSGGELFF.

This rearrangement joins TRBV15 to TRBJ2-5, with D perhaps being TRBD1 or TRBD2 (5 bases each). CDR1 LNHNV and CDR2 YYDKDF come from the germline V gene (reference sequence). Trimming removed 3 bases at V and 6 bases at J, with 8 bases between. The length of the CDR3 is 12 residues. For the CDR3, the DNA is TGTGCCACCAGCAGTGGGGGTCAGACCCAGTACTTC. As protein: CATSSGGQTQYF.

The J gene is TRBJ2-3, the V gene TRBV29-1; TRBD2 matches 10 bases. V was clipped by 8 bases and J by 0 bases; unmatched bases: 5. CDR3 length equals 14 residues. Germline V CDR1 and CDR2: SQVTM, ANQGSEA. Here the CDR3 DNA reads TGCAGCACTAGCGGGGCGACTAGCACAGATACGCAGTATTTT. As protein: CSTSGATSTDTQYF.

The J gene is TRBJ2-3, the V gene TRBV18; D might be TRBD2 (6 bases). CDR3 length: 15 amino acids. The germline V gene encodes CDR1 KGHSH and CDR2 LQKENI. Between the trimmed V and J ends, which lost 2 bases and 2 bases, there was a span of 11 bases. CDR3 region: CASSPAWGDTDTQYF. The CDR3 DNA reads as TGTGCCAGCTCACCAGCCTGGGGGGACACAGATACGCAGTATTTT. The whole variable domain, remainder taken from reference TRBV18 and TRBJ2-3, is NAGVMQNPRHLVRRRGQEARLRCSPMKGHSHVYWYRQLPEEGLKFMVYLQKENIIDESGMPKERFSAEFPKEGPSILRIQQVVRGDSAAYFCASSPAWGDTDTQYFGPGTRLTVL.

V and J are TRBV6-5 and TRBJ1-5; D might be TRBD1 (6 bases). The CDR3 is 14 residues long. Germline values: CDR1 MNHEY, CDR2 SVGAGI. The V gene lost 7 bases and the J gene lost 2 bases, with 12 bases spanning the gap. The chain's CDR3 is CASKGGLGNQPQHF. The CDR3 DNA follows: TGTGCCAGCAAAGGGGGTTTAGGCAATCAGCCCCAGCATTTT.

The J gene is TRBJ1-6, the V gene TRBV6-5, with TRBD1 as a possible D gene (5 bases). V was trimmed by 4 bases and J by 13 bases, leaving 17 bases between them. The CDR3 is 14 amino acids. The germline gives CDR1 MNHEY, CDR2 SVGAGI. This chain's CDR3 is CASSSGDLLEPLHF. CDR3 bases: TGTGCCAGCAGTTCCGGGGACTTACTCGAGCCCCTCCACTTT.

J is TRBJ1-3 and V is TRBV23-1; 9 nucleotides line up with TRBD1. TRBV23-1 is labeled an ORF, and its function is uncertain. This CDR3 spans 14 amino acids. Trimming took 8 bases from V and 4 from J; bases not matched to a gene: 6. CDR3 region: CASVQGARGNTIYF. Written as DNA, the CDR3 is TGCGCCAGCGTACAGGGGGCTCGAGGAAACACCATATATTTT.

J is TRBJ2-1 and V is TRBV29-1; TRBD2 is a possible D gene (6 bases). The V and J ends lost 6 bases and 0 bases respectively, with 15 bases between them. Looked up from germline, CDR1 is SQVTM and CDR2 is ANQGSEA. This CDR3 spans 15 amino acids. This CDR3 reads CSVGRMTSSYNEQFF. In nucleotides, the CDR3 is TGCAGCGTGGGCCGGATGACTAGCTCCTACAATGAGCAGTTCTTC.

The V gene is TRBV29-1, the J gene TRBJ2-7; D is unresolved. The CDR3 consists of 11 residues. V was trimmed by 0 bases and J by 6 bases, leaving 6 bases between them. Germline loops: CDR1 SQVTM, CDR2 ANQGSEA. The CDR3 spells CSVEDLSEQYF. The CDR3 nucleotides read TGCAGCGTTGAAGATCTTTCCGAGCAGTACTTC.

The V call is TRBV12-5, the J call TRBJ2-6, with unresolved D. CDR1 LGHNT and CDR2 FRNRAP come from the germline V gene. The CDR3 sequence is 16 residues long. The ends were cut back, 0 bases at V and 0 bases at J, with 6 bases in the middle. CDR3 residues: CASGLVGLSGANVLTF. Written as DNA, the CDR3 is TGTGCTAGTGGTTTGGTAGGGCTCTCTGGGGCCAACGTCCTGACTTTC.

The rearrangement uses TRBV15 and TRBJ1-5; tentatively, D is TRBD1 (5 bases). CDR3 size: 14 residues. V lost 6 bases, J lost 0 bases, and 9 bases lay in between. Germline assignment: CDR1 LNHNV and CDR2 YYDKDF (reference sequence). CDR3 region: CATRSGSSNQPQHF. CDR3 DNA sequence: TGTGCCACCAGGTCAGGGAGTAGCAATCAGCCCCAGCATTTT.

The rearrangement joins TRBV28 to TRBJ2-5; D may be TRBD1 (6 bases). V was clipped by 5 bases and J by 2 bases, with 18 bases between them. The CDR3 loop spans 16 amino acids. Germline CDR1 MDHEN, CDR2 SYDVKM. CDR3 region: CASSNRQAPWQETQYF. Here the CDR3 DNA reads TGTGCCAGCAGTAATAGACAGGCCCCTTGGCAAGAGACCCAGTACTTC. The variable domain in full, completed from reference TRBV28 and TRBJ2-5, reads DVKVTQSSRYLVKRTGEKVFLECVQDMDHENMFWYRQDPGLGLRLIYFSYDVKMKEKGDIPEGYSVSREKKERFSLILESASTNQTSMYLCASSNRQAPWQETQYFGPGTRLLVL.

The rearrangement joins TRBV19 to TRBJ2-3, with a weak D call TRBD2 (5 bases). There are 13 residues in the CDR3. Germline CDR1 and CDR2: LNHDA and SQIVND (reference sequence). Trimming removed 5 bases from V and 5 bases from J, with 11 bases in between. This chain's CDR3 is CASSPRTGDTQYF. The CDR3 DNA reads as TGTGCCAGTAGTCCCCGGACTGGAGATACGCAGTATTTT.

This sequence joins TRBV20-1 and TRBJ2-5; the D gene could be TRBD1 or TRBD2 (5 bases each). CDR1 and CDR2 (germline): DFQATT, SNEGSKA (reference sequence). Trimming took 3 bases from V and 1 from J, leaving 18 bases between them. The CDR3 contains 16 residues. CDR3 amino acids: CSASPKRGVRQETQYF. The CDR3 nucleotides read TGCAGTGCTAGCCCTAAAAGAGGGGTACGCCAAGAGACCCAGTACTTC.

The V call is TRBV21-1, the J call TRBJ1-5; TRBD1, the table's D call, was not compared with the DNA. TRBV21-1 is reported as a pseudogene. The CDR3 spans 13 residues. The CDR3 is CAIRTGRNQPQHF. CDR3 bases: TGTGCCATAAGGACAGGGAGGAATCAGCCCCAGCATTTT.

This chain links TRBV24-1 with TRBJ2-2; a weak D match, TRBD1 (5 bases). This CDR3 is built from 14 residues. CDR1 and CDR2 (germline): KGHDR, SFDVKD. The V and J ends lost 4 bases and 1 base respectively, with 6 bases between them. In nucleotides, the CDR3 is TGTGCCACCAGTGAAGGGGTGAACACCGGGGAGCTGTTTTTT. It translates to CATSEGVNTGELFF.

Comments on this clonotype: Sequence at one end of the junction differs from germline and may be a read error. In DNA form, the CDR3 reads TGCGCCAGCAGCCATCGTCCCGGGACTAGCCCCTACGATCAGTACTTC. Residues: CASSHRPGTSPYDQYF. This sequence joins TRBV4-1 and TRBJ2-7; 9 bases match TRBD2. CDR1 and CDR2 (germline): MGHRA, YSYEKL. This CDR3 has 16 residues.

The chain uses TRBV29-1 and TRBJ1-1; D is unclear. From germline, CDR1 is SQVTM and CDR2 ANQGSEA. V was trimmed by 5 bases and J by 7 bases, leaving 11 bases between them. This CDR3 contains 11 residues. The CDR3 is CSVIHDHEAFF. DNA of the CDR3: TGCAGCGTTATCCATGATCATGAAGCTTTCTTT.

V gene TRBV7-9 combines with J gene TRBJ2-7; D unclear. The CDR3 covers 15 residues. Trimming shortened V by 1 base and J by 2 bases, and 12 bases separated the two germline ends. Germline CDR1 SEHNR, CDR2 FQNEAQ (reference sequence). Here the CDR3 DNA reads TGTGCCAGCAGCTTAGTTCTAGGGAAGGCCTACGAGCAGTACTTC. Translation gives CASSLVLGKAYEQYF.

The V call is TRBV6-5, the J call TRBJ1-1, with 8 bases that match TRBD1. The J segment lost 9 bases and the V segment lost 5 bases, leaving 5 bases of the junction unmatched. The length of the CDR3 is 12 residues. Germline V CDR1 and CDR2: MNHEY, SVGAGI. The DNA for the CDR3 is TGTGCCAGCAGTCTACAGGGGGAAAAAGCTTTCTTT. This codes for CASSLQGEKAFF.

Written as DNA, the CDR3 is TGCGCCAGCAGTCAATCAACCCCCCCCAAGGATATAGGGAACACTGAAGCTTTCTTT. Its protein product is CASSQSTPPKDIGNTEAFF. The J gene is TRBJ1-1, the V gene TRBV23-1; D unresolved. TRBV23-1 is annotated as an ORF whose role is uncertain. The CDR3 loop spans 19 amino acids. Trimming removed 0 bases at V and 1 base at J, with 21 bases between.

The chain links TRBV3-1 to TRBJ1-5; D call uncertain. CDR3 length: 13 residues. The ends were cut back, 2 bases at V and 4 bases at J, with 6 bases in the middle. Looked up from germline, CDR1 is LGHDT and CDR2 is YNNKEL (reference sequence). DNA for the CDR3: TGTGCCAGCAGCCAACAGCAAAATCAGCCCCAGCATTTT. Its translation is CASSQQQNQPQHF.